Listed below are T cell receptor beta chains from one sample, sequenced in a study of cytomegalovirus exposure and HLA in healthy donors. Profiling relied on immunoSEQ multiplex PCR, and the TCRdb table lists in-frame clones only, not all of them. Of 100,000 to 150,000 clones in the sample, 65% to 80% were seen once. Input material: PBMCs. These TCRs come from a male donor in good health and CMV-seropositive. CDR3s include the opening cysteine and the closing phenylalanine or tryptophan. A D gene is named only where the DNA matches it firmly. Not all rows give a size; the values are once, few, many and, for expanded clones, a class.

CDR3aa	CDR3nt	v_gene	j_gene	d_gene	abundance
CSVEGGTSGLNEQFF	TGCAGCGTTGAGGGAGGGACTAGTGGGCTTAATGAGCAGTTCTTC	TRBV29-1	TRBJ2-1	TRBD2	-
CASSGMWSGPLNNEQFF	TGTGCCAGTAGTGGGATGTGGTCAGGGCCCCTGAACAATGAGCAGTTCTTC	TRBV19	TRBJ2-1	-	-
CASSVGIAKMDTQYF	TGTGCCAGCAGCGTAGGGATAGCGAAAATGGATACGCAGTATTTT	TRBV9	TRBJ2-3	-	-
CASRQPGQLYEQYF	TGTGCCAGCAGACAACCGGGACAGCTTTACGAGCAGTACTTC	TRBV28	TRBJ2-7	TRBD1	few
CASSLEGAGAYGYTF	TGTGCCAGCAGCTTGGAAGGGGCAGGGGCCTATGGCTACACCTTC	TRBV5-6	TRBJ1-2	-	-
CATSRDLLNTEAFF	TGTGCCACCAGCAGAGATTTACTTAACACTGAAGCTTTCTTT	TRBV15	TRBJ1-1	-	once
CASSALLAGARKDTQYF	TGTGCCAGCAGCGCCCTACTAGCGGGAGCTAGAAAAGATACGCAGTATTTT	TRBV16	TRBJ2-3	TRBD2	-
CSAGQGGQPQHF	TGCAGCGCAGGACAGGGTGGACAGCCCCAGCATTTT	TRBV29-1	TRBJ1-5	TRBD1	-
CSSLSVNIQYF	TGTTCCAGCTTGTCGGTAAACATTCAGTACTTC	TRBV7-9	TRBJ2-4	-	-
CAWSATRLTYEQYF	TGTGCCTGGAGTGCCACGAGGCTGACCTACGAGCAGTACTTC	TRBV30	TRBJ2-7	-	-